The clone carrying this T cell receptor beta chain was observed a few times. With a J-beta primer mix and a sample-barcoded 5' primer, a second PCR ran 7 to 11 cycles. TCRdb reprocessed the 5' RACE reads with MiXCR, giving one entry per CDR3 protein. The sample records some 760,000 distinct CDR3 sequences, around a quarter being singletons. The source of the sample is a study of blood T cells in healthy people across ages. Study in general: Per every two T cells, about one barcoded beta molecule was captured by template switching.

The CDR3 consists of 13 residues. The V gene lost 6 bases and the J gene lost 3 bases, with 12 bases spanning the gap. The V gene's germline CDR1 is MNHEY and CDR2 SVGAGI. These sequences were also reported in another study, on T cells of mothers and their children. This second study notes: An overlap that was slightly higher, though non-significant, was seen in related mother-child pairs versus unrelated pairs.

What was sequenced was blood. V gene TRBV6-5 combines with J gene TRBJ2-7, with a tentative D call TRBD1 (6 bases). The source is a boy between 10 and 17 years old in good health. The DNA of the CDR3 is TGTGCCAGCAGCCGGACAGTGGACTACGAGCAGTACTTC. This translates into CASSRTVDYEQYF.